This T cell receptor beta chain is drawn from a study of blood T cell repertoires in COVID-19. Trimming removed 8 bases at V and 9 bases at J, with 20 bases between. This CDR3 spans 14 amino acids. Germline CDR1 reads MNHEY; CDR2 reads SMNVEV (reference sequence). TCRdb's table, derived via immunoSEQ multiplex PCR, lists solely in-frame clones and lacks some. The table has about 130,000 clones, about 79% seen once. The chain combines TRBV27 with TRBJ2-1, with a tentative D call TRBD1 (6 bases). Sample: peripheral blood. The source of this sequence is a woman in her forties or fifties with acute or convalescent COVID-19. Here the CDR3 reads CASQNKQGISEQFF. The CDR3 DNA reads as TGTGCCAGCCAAAACAAACAGGGAATAAGTGAGCAGTTCTTC.